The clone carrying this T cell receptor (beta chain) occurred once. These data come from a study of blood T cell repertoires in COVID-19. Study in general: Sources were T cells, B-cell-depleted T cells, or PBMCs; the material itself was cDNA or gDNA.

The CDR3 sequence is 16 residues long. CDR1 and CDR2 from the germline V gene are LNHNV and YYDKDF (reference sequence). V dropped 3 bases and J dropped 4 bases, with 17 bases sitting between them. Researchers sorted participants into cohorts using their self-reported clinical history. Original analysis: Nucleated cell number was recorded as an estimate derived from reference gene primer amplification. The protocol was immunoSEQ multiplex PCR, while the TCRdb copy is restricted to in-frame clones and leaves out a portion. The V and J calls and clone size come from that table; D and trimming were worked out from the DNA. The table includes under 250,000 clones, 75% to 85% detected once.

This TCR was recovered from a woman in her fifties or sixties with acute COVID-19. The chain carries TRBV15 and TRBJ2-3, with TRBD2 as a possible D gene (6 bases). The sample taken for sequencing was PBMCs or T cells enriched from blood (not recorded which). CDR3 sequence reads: CATSRGTRGGADTQYF. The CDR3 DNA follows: TGTGCCACCAGCAGGGGTACTAGAGGCGGGGCAGATACGCAGTATTTT.